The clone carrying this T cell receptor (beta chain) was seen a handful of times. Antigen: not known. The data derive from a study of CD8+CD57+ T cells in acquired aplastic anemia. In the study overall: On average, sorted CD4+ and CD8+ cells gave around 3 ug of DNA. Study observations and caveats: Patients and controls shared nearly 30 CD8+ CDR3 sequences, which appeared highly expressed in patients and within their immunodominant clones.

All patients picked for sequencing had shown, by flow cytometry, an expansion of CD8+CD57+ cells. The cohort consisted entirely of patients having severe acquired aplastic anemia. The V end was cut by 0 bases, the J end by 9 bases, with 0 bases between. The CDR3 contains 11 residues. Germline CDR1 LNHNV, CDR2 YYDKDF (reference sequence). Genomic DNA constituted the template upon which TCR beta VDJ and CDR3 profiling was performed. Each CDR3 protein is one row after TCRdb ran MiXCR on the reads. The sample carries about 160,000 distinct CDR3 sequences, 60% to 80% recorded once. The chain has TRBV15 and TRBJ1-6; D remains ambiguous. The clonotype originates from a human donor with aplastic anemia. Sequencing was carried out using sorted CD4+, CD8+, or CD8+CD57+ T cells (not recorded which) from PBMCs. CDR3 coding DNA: TGTGCCACCAGCAGAGATTCACCCCTCCACTTT. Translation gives CATSRDSPLHF.